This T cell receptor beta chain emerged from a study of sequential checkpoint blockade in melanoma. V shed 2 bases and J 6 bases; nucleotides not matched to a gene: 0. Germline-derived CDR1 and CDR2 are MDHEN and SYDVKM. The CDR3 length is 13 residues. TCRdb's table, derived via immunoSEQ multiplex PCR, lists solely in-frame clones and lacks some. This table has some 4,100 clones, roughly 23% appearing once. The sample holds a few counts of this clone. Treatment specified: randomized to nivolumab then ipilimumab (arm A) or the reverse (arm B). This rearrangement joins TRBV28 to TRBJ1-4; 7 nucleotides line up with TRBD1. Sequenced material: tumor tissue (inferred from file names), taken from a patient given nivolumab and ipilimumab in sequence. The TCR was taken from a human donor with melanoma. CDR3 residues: CASSLTGDEKLFF. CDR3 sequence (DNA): TGTGCCAGCAGTTTAACAGGGGATGAAAAACTGTTTTTT.